This T cell receptor beta chain was captured in a study of blood T cells in healthy people across ages. Concerning this clonotype: The antigen remains undetermined.

No fewer than 6 million PBMCs went into each sample. A second PCR of 7 to 11 cycles used a sample-barcoded 5' primer and a J-beta primer mix. TCRdb used MiXCR to reprocess the 5' RACE reads, holding one entry per CDR3 protein. The sample contains over 1,500,000 distinct CDR3 sequences, around 48% of which appear only once. Study-wide results and limits: Researchers said unsorted PBMCs prevented a conclusive naive versus antigen-experienced comparison. Measured against age, TCR beta diversity per million T cells decreased in a roughly linear manner.

Germline V CDR1 and CDR2: MDHEN, SYDVKM. V was pared by 8 bases and J by 2 bases, with 12 bases between. This CDR3 is built from 13 residues. Sequenced sample: blood. The origin of this receptor is a woman aged 40 to 49 in good health. The rearrangement links TRBV28 to TRBJ2-5; D is uncertain. Here the CDR3 DNA reads TGTGCCAGCCGCGATGCCAGACAAGAGACCCAGTACTTC. As protein: CASRDARQETQYF. Together with reference TRBV28 and TRBJ2-5, the CDR3 gives the full variable domain: DVKVTQSSRYLVKRTGEKVFLECVQDMDHENMFWYRQDPGLGLRLIYFSYDVKMKEKGDIPEGYSVSREKKERFSLILESASTNQTSMYLCASRDARQETQYFGPGTRLLVL.